Judged by frequency, the clone carrying this T cell receptor beta chain is medium-sized (0.01 to 0.1%). Its antigen is undetermined. The sample originates from a study of cytomegalovirus exposure and HLA in healthy donors. Study results and caveats: Donors were assumed by presence/absence analyses to have roughly uniform sequencing depth.

Amplification used 60 Vbeta primers and 13 Jbeta primers. Methods used by the authors: Later reanalysis found approximately 80 million unique TCR beta chains, approximately 11 million of them shared. Generated by immunoSEQ multiplex PCR, the TCRdb table keeps only in-frame clones and is missing some. D and trimming come from the DNA, and the V and J calls and clone size come from that table. The repertoire table contains tens of thousands of clones. Trimming cost V 5 bases and J 12 bases; bases outside gene matches: 4. The germline V gene encodes CDR1 LNHDA and CDR2 SQIVND (reference sequence). The CDR3 totals 11 residues.

V usage is TRBV19 and J usage is TRBJ2-1; 7 bases fit TRBD1. This TCR was recovered from a female donor in good health and CMV-seronegative. Sequenced: PBMCs. The CDR3 sequence is CASSYRDRQFF. The CDR3 region has the DNA TGTGCCAGTAGTTACCGGGACAGGCAGTTCTTC.